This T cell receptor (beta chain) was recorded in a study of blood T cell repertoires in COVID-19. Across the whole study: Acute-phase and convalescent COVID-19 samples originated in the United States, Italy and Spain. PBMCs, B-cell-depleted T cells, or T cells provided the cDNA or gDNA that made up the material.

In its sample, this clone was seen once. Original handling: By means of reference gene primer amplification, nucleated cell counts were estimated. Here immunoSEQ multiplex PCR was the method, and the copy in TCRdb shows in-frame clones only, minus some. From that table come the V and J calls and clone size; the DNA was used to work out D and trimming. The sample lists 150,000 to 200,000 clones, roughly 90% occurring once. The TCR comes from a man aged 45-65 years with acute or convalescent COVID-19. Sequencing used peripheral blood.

CDR3 sequence reads: CASSQRLAGATNTGELFF. The CDR3 region has the DNA TGTGCCAGCAGCCAGAGACTAGCGGGGGCTACGAACACCGGGGAGCTGTTTTTT. The chain has TRBV7-2 and TRBJ2-2, with 12 bases aligning to TRBD2. V shed 5 bases and J 0 bases; nucleotides not matched to a gene: 7. The CDR3 has 18 amino acids. Germline values: CDR1 SGHTA, CDR2 FQGNSA.